The source of this TCR beta chain is a study of cytomegalovirus exposure and HLA in healthy donors (TCRdb year 2017). Turning to the overall study: An earlier analysis of 587 of the donors reported around 280 Gb of sequence data and around 120 million unique TCR beta sequences obtained from around 190 million T cells. Approximately 310 gigabases of sequencing data and approximately 85 million unique TCR sequences were included in an early release covering roughly 600 HLA-typed donors. The genetic ancestry cluster associated with self-reported Caucasian donors included roughly 84% of the roughly 360 genotyped donors. The study aimed to test whether signatures of past pathogen exposure could be identified by cataloging public T cell receptors. The study used immunosequencing to profile the T cell repertoires of approximately 640 subjects and linked those repertoires to cytomegalovirus serostatus. A separate validation cohort of roughly 130 different subjects was used in addition to the approximately 700-subject first cohort. To predict cytomegalovirus infection status, the study brought together high-throughput TCR immunosequencing, statistical association of individual TCRs with disease status, and machine learning. A later analysis re-analyzed previously published TCR beta repertoires from 666 donors and added high-resolution HLA genotyping to study TCR occurrence patterns. Rather than using new phenotypic data, the later analysis identified candidate immune exposures from TCR beta sequences and from how often those sequences occurred across donors. In an earlier analysis of roughly 600 of the donors, high-throughput TCR beta sequencing was used to judge whether each TCR beta V gene segment behaved as functional or pseudogenic. Alongside the repertoire data, information on donor age, sex, ethnicity and CMV serostatus was compiled. A later genetic analysis used genome-wide SNP genotypes for about 60% of the roughly 700 donors, treating that subset as a discovery cohort. Every discovery cohort repertoire had been produced on one sequencing platform. HLA typing included class I and class II loci at four-digit resolution. The number of typed donors differed by locus: about 620-640 for A, B, C, DRB1 and DQB1; 522 for DQA1; approximately 600 for DPA1; and 450 to 480 for DPB1. Roughly 5 DR-DQ haplotypes were treated as single units for association and clustering because of strong linkage in the cohort. Among 398 genotyped donors of the cohort, an average of around 240,000 unique TCR beta nucleotide sequences were sequenced per donor, around 18% of them non-productive.

What the authors observed across the whole study: A total of 150 or so TCR beta chains were listed by the study as associated with cytomegalovirus. The sequencing pipeline was judged likely to have produced a cluster of highly shared sequence variants as a technical artifact. The classifier was reported to diagnose cytomegalovirus status with high specificity and sensitivity in both the original and validation cohorts. Assigning TCR associations to individual alleles was difficult when HLA alleles, especially DR and DQ, strongly co-occurred. In a later genetic analysis, fewer N-insertions in productive TCRs were reported among donors in an Asian-associated ancestry cluster than the roughly 700-donor mean. Some IMGT-functional V segments, including TRBV6-2 and TRBV6-3, could not be distinguished by the 87-base-pair reads and were therefore excluded. Correlated functional status among segregating V segments might reflect linkage disequilibrium, but an unknown experimental factor could not be ruled out. Specific HLA alleles were associated with over 15,000 TCR beta sequences at a false discovery rate of 0.05 in a later analysis. In a later analysis, most CMV-associated TCR beta chains were found to appear HLA-restricted, with HLA associations seemingly driven largely by CMV exposure. Compared with equally common non-associated chains, HLA-associated TCR beta chains in a later analysis were more clonally expanded and had lower generation probabilities. The presence/absence analyses assumed that sequencing depth was roughly uniform across donors, and that assumption may not be true. V-gene and J-gene trimming of TCR beta chains was associated with a missense DCLRE1C variant in a later genetic analysis, and the association was replicated in an independent cohort. A later analysis found that TCR association rates varied across HLA loci, with DRB1 alleles showing the most associated TCRs and HLA-C alleles the fewest. Only TCR beta chains were sequenced in this cohort, and the absence of alpha or paired-chain data limited detectable features. Most TCR sequences were seen in very few donors, while some public TCRs were found in many individuals. Around 16 rarely observed V segments, including chromosome 9 orphons, were excluded from the earlier analysis of some 590 of the donors because counts were too low. Because HLA typing was missing for some donors at each locus, association tests included only the typed subset. In a later analysis, several top co-occurrence clusters were reported to appear linked to parvovirus B19, influenza, CMV and Epstein-Barr virus. In vitro tests confirmed that a few of the cytomegalovirus-associated TCR beta chains recognize cytomegalovirus antigens. Broadly in line with IMGT annotations, most TCR beta V segments showed up in productive rearrangements about 87% or about 30% of the time in an earlier analysis of several hundred of the donors. CMV serostatus was the only immune exposure information available for the cohort. The authors suggested that the approach could potentially be generalized to other disease states and immunological phenotypes. A further reported finding was that TCR beta sequences accurately predicted the HLA-A and HLA-B alleles for most subjects in the first cohort.

In total, 666 healthy bone marrow donors made up the cohort. At the time of sampling, every cohort member was nominally healthy, though immune exposures that went unrecorded were likely present. The donor was CMV seronegative and was included in the group of under 450 seronegative cohort members. A peripheral blood sample was collected from each donor, and TCR beta sequencing was performed on peripheral blood mononuclear cells. Genomic DNA extraction from the blood cell samples was performed with the Qiagen DNeasy Blood Extraction Kit. Libraries were constructed by the immunoSEQ multiplex PCR assay. For the multiplex PCR, a mixture combining 60 forward primers for TCR Vbeta segments and 13 reverse primers for TCR Jbeta segments was used. Amplification of the CDR3 region of rearranged TCR beta genes was performed with a multiplex PCR assay on genomic DNA. The Illumina HiSeq System was used to sequence the amplified TCR beta libraries as 87-base-pair reads. As for the original processing: Across the 500 to 750 repertoires, a later analysis counted 75 million to 90 million unique TCR beta chains, 8.5 million to 12 million of which were shared by at least two donors. Raw reads were error-corrected and collapsed into unique sequences by a nearest-neighbor algorithm in which closely related sequences were merged to remove PCR and sequencing errors. CDR3 sequences were aligned to IMGT reference sequences to assign V, D and J gene segments. Each retained sequence needed at least a six-nucleotide match to both a V gene segment and a J gene segment. A rearrangement counted as productive if the CDR3 had no stop codons and remained in frame with V and J, and every other rearrangement counted as non-productive. Following IMGT convention, CDR3 was defined as the stretch from the second conserved V-encoded cysteine up to the conserved J-encoded phenylalanine. The earlier analysis of about 640 of the donors excluded any sequence lacking an unambiguous match to a single V gene segment. An earlier analysis of 587 of the donors classified V segments as functional when productive rearrangements were above 56.7% and as segregating when the standard deviation between donors was above 5%. A statistical classification framework was built for diagnosing cytomegalovirus status from the catalog of TCR beta chain sequences. In a later analysis, TCR nucleotide sequences were compared against IMGT/GENE-DB human TR gene sequences so that V and J genes could be assigned. Using the TCRdist pipeline, a later analysis assigned CDR3 sequences along with most-parsimonious VDJ recombination scenarios. A later analysis defined each TCR beta chain by its CDR3 amino acid sequence plus V-gene family, and excluded reads lacking a unique V-gene family. A later analysis removed several hundred highly shared, low-generation-probability nucleotide sequences to deal with suspected cross-contamination and a sequencing artifact. For each public chain, a later analysis derived a clonal expansion index from normalized ranks of inferred template counts within each repertoire. Generation probabilities in a later analysis came from a VDJ recombination model fitted to out-of-frame rearrangements, and those results were checked against IGoR. In a later analysis, hypergeometric tests were used to score TCR-TCR, TCR-HLA and TCR-CMV co-occurrence, with a repertoire-size bias correction applied to TCR pairs. To estimate false discovery rates, a later analysis permuted the HLA or CMV assignments 20 times. In a later analysis, co-occurring TCRs were grouped using DBSCAN, with TCRdist sequence similarity added in when clustering inside HLA-allele-positive subsets. For co-occurrence clustering, repertoires with fewer than 30,000 or more than 120,000 public chains were excluded, along with roughly 5 repertoires with anomalous nucleotide sharing. In TCRdb, the immuneACCESS table is reduced to in-frame sequences with V and J assigned. These tables do not hold every clone; where another copy was compared, an unresolved V gene accounts for under half, and the others remain unexplained. That table furnishes V, J and clone size, whereas the DNA furnished D and trimming. This sample comprises approximately 120,000 clones, around 80% of them detected only once. Roughly 1.1% of the sample is taken by the ten largest.

From the cysteine through the phenylalanine, the CDR3 covers 11 amino acids. Only the CDR3 part of the read is kept: 33 bases, read in frame from the first base. CDR1 and CDR2 are drawn from the germline V gene (reference sequence): DFQATT, SNEGSKA. The junction shows trimming of 6 bases on V and 5 bases on J, plus 9 bases between the germline ends. Comment on this clone: Its target antigen remains unknown. No base quality information exists; no much larger clone differs at one position.

The sequence joins TRBV20-1 to TRBJ2-3, with the D segment identity uncertain. Source material: PBMCs. This receptor was identified in a woman aged 25 to 45 in good health and CMV-seronegative. The CDR3 region has the sequence CSAVRRDTQYF. DNA sequence: TGCAGTGCCGTTAGGAGAGATACGCAGTATTTT.